This TCR beta chain is drawn from a study of shared clonotypes between healthy human individuals. Study-level results: The study found about 5% of naive CD4 clonotypes shared across a few donors. Relative to their counterparts shared across all four donors, non-shared clonotypes exhibited diminished generation probabilities.

Germline V gives CDR1 SGHRS, CDR2 YFSETQ. Trimming took 4 bases from V and 3 from J; bases not matched to a gene: 4. The CDR3 spans 13 residues. At the deep level, the assay was run. Assay: immunoSEQ multiplex PCR; the TCRdb copy retains only in-frame clones and omits some. Seen here are approximately 2,000,000 clones, around 90% observed once, and the top ten hold about 0.41%. Worth noting for this clone: What it binds is unknown.

The chain couples TRBV5-1 to TRBJ2-7; 7 bases are shared with TRBD1. The material sequenced was naive CD4+ T cells from PBMCs. Subset defined: CD45RA+ positively selected. The receptor's source is a man aged 18 to 29 in good health. Some clones in this sample may be carry-over from other donors' samples. The CDR3 loop is CASSNAGGYEQYF. In DNA form, the CDR3 reads TGCGCCAGCAGCAACGCAGGGGGCTACGAGCAGTACTTC.